The rows below give T cell receptor beta chains drawn from one sample of a study of blood T cell repertoires in COVID-19. Here immunoSEQ multiplex PCR was the method, and the copy in TCRdb shows in-frame clones only, minus some. This repertoire shows approximately 280,000 clones, about 89% found once; its top ten account for 9.5% to 15%. The material sequenced was peripheral blood. The receptors here all came from a woman aged 60 to 75 with acute or convalescent COVID-19. The CDR3 runs from the conserved cysteine through the conserved F or W. Fields, in order: D gene, J gene, V gene, clone size, CDR3 protein, CDR3 DNA. The D gene is left open where the match is weak. The listing skips clone size in some rows; elsewhere it reads once, few, many or a size class.

TRBD2	TRBJ2-1	TRBV7-9	NA	CASSFWRSGGLLEQFF	TGTGCCAGCAGCTTCTGGCGAAGCGGGGGACTCCTGGAGCAGTTCTTC
NA	TRBJ1-5	TRBV27	NA	CASSPGQNSQPQHF	TGTGCCAGCAGCCCAGGACAGAACAGTCAGCCCCAGCATTTT
NA	TRBJ1-1	TRBV6-4	NA	CASSAGENTEAFF	TGTGCCAGCAGTGCGGGGGAAAACACTGAAGCTTTCTTT
NA	TRBJ1-6	TRBV19	NA	CASSIQGIRDSPLHF	TGTGCCAGTAGTATTCAGGGGATTCGGGATTCACCCCTCCACTTT
TRBD1	TRBJ1-2	TRBV30	NA	CAWSLDRGPLGYTF	TGTGCCTGGAGTCTGGACAGGGGGCCGTTGGGCTACACCTTC
TRBD2	TRBJ2-3	TRBV19	NA	CASKALAGGPDTQYF	TGTGCCAGTAAAGCACTAGCGGGGGGCCCAGATACGCAGTATTTT
NA	TRBJ2-7	TRBV7-8	NA	CASSQARELSYEQYF	TGTGCCAGCAGCCAAGCGCGGGAATTGTCCTACGAGCAGTACTTC
NA	TRBJ1-2	TRBV11-2	once	CASSLDWDTGGYTF	TGTGCCAGCAGCTTAGACTGGGACACTGGCGGCTACACCTTC
TRBD2	TRBJ2-2	TRBV5-4	NA	CASTGGWNTGELFF	TGTGCCAGTACGGGGGGGTGGAACACCGGGGAGCTGTTTTTT
TRBD1	TRBJ1-5	TRBV7-9	NA	CASSFGQGFEQPQHF	TGTGCCAGCAGCTTTGGACAGGGATTCGAACAGCCCCAGCATTTT
TRBD1	TRBJ1-2	TRBV6-2/TRBV6-3	NA	CASSYLGQGNYGYTF	TGTGCCAGCAGTTACCTGGGACAGGGGAACTATGGCTACACCTTC
NA	TRBJ2-5	TRBV6-2/TRBV6-3	NA	CASSLERSRAQYF	TGTGCCAGCAGCCTAGAGAGATCGCGGGCCCAGTACTTC
TRBD1	TRBJ2-3	TRBV10-1	NA	CASSPRDPPTGTQYF	TGCGCCAGCAGTCCCCGGGACCCACCGACAGGGACGCAGTATTTT
TRBD1	TRBJ1-4	TRBV7-9	NA	CASRPQGAGEKLFF	TGTGCCAGCAGGCCACAGGGGGCGGGTGAAAAACTGTTTTTT
NA	TRBJ1-4	TRBV4-2	NA	CASSLLRATNEKLFF	TGTGCCAGCAGCCTCTTAAGAGCAACTAATGAAAAACTGTTTTTT
TRBD2	TRBJ2-7	TRBV20-1	NA	CSVAGHEQYF	TGCAGTGTAGCGGGCCACGAGCAGTACTTC
TRBD1	TRBJ1-1	TRBV30	NA	CAWRGQAQTEAFF	TGTGCCTGGAGGGGACAGGCCCAAACTGAAGCTTTCTTT
NA	TRBJ1-1	TRBV7-3	NA	CASSLGPPGLAEAFF	TGTGCCAGCAGCTTGGGTCCCCCAGGCCTCGCTGAAGCTTTCTTT
NA	TRBJ1-1	TRBV13	NA	CASSFPDRNTEAFF	TGTGCCAGCAGCTTTCCTGACAGGAACACTGAAGCTTTCTTT
TRBD1	TRBJ2-5	TRBV11-2	NA	CASSSGQGGETQYF	TGTGCCAGCAGCTCCGGACAGGGGGGAGAGACCCAGTACTTC
TRBD1	TRBJ2-3	TRBV6-1	NA	CASSEQGATDTQYF	TGTGCCAGCAGTGAGCAGGGGGCCACAGATACGCAGTATTTT
TRBD1	TRBJ1-1	TRBV6-2/TRBV6-3	NA	CASSFGQDPRDTEAFF	TGTGCCAGCAGTTTTGGACAGGACCCCCGAGACACTGAAGCTTTCTTT
NA	TRBJ2-1	TRBV29-1	NA	CSVEQTQGRNEQFF	TGCAGCGTTGAGCAAACTCAGGGGCGAAATGAGCAGTTCTTC
NA	TRBJ1-2	TRBV2	NA	CASSEGQNYGYTF	TGTGCCAGCAGTGAGGGGCAGAACTATGGCTACACCTTC
NA	TRBJ2-4	TRBV28	few	CASSSGGINIQYF	TGTGCCAGCAGTTCAGGGGGGATAAACATTCAGTACTTC
NA	TRBJ1-2	TRBV25-1	NA	CASSETLNYGYTF	TGTGCCAGCAGTGAAACTTTAAACTATGGCTACACCTTC
NA	TRBJ2-7	TRBV15	NA	CATSRENRLGEQYF	TGTGCCACCAGCAGAGAAAACAGATTAGGCGAGCAGTACTTC
TRBD1	TRBJ1-5	TRBV23-1	NA	CASSQGQGVQPQHF	TGCGCCAGCAGTCAAGGACAGGGAGTGCAGCCCCAGCATTTT
TRBD1	TRBJ1-1	TRBV3-1/TRBV3-2	NA	CASSPLQGATEAFF	TGTGCCAGCAGCCCATTACAGGGGGCCACTGAAGCTTTCTTT
NA	TRBJ2-7	TRBV15	NA	CATSRERGSSYEQYF	TGTGCCACCAGCAGAGAACGGGGAAGCTCCTACGAGCAGTACTTC
NA	TRBJ1-1	TRBV7-3	NA	CASSRGGLRAVNTEAFF	TGTGCCAGCAGCCGTGGTGGCCTCAGGGCCGTGAACACTGAAGCTTTCTTT
TRBD1	TRBJ2-1	TRBV5-1	NA	CASNKGQGFYNEQFF	TGCGCCAGCAATAAGGGACAGGGTTTCTACAATGAGCAGTTCTTC
TRBD2	TRBJ2-1	TRBV28	NA	CASNGRVYNEQFF	TGTGCCAGCAACGGGAGGGTTTACAATGAGCAGTTCTTC
TRBD2	TRBJ2-1	TRBV6-5	NA	CASSASGGEGEQFF	TGTGCCAGCTCGGCTAGCGGGGGTGAAGGTGAGCAGTTCTTC
TRBD1	TRBJ2-1	TRBV28	few	CASSPPPGQGASNEQFF	TGTGCCAGCAGTCCGCCTCCGGGACAGGGGGCCAGCAATGAGCAGTTCTTC
TRBD1	TRBJ1-2	TRBV5-1	NA	CASSYATGEGSYGYTF	TGCGCCAGCAGCTACGCAACAGGGGAAGGCAGCTATGGCTACACCTTC
NA	TRBJ1-3	TRBV10-2	NA	CASSERRGMGNTIYF	TGCGCCAGCAGTGAGCGGAGAGGGATGGGAAACACCATATATTTT
TRBD1	TRBJ1-4	TRBV18	NA	CASSRTGVNEKLFF	TGTGCCAGCTCACGGACAGGGGTTAATGAAAAACTGTTTTTT
TRBD1	TRBJ1-5	TRBV7-2	NA	CASRTGNNQPQHF	TGTGCCAGCAGGACAGGGAACAATCAGCCCCAGCATTTT
NA	TRBJ2-1	TRBV5-1	NA	CASSSIGLTDNEQFF	TGCGCCAGCAGCTCGATCGGACTTACTGACAATGAGCAGTTCTTC
TRBD2	TRBJ2-5	TRBV5-1	NA	CASSLGPSGKETQYF	TGCGCCAGCAGCTTGGGGCCTAGCGGAAAAGAGACCCAGTACTTC
TRBD1	TRBJ2-3	TRBV28	NA	CASRPTGGAPDTQYF	TGTGCCAGCAGGCCAACAGGGGGCGCGCCAGATACGCAGTATTTT
NA	TRBJ2-1	TRBV2	once	CASIKGAIYNEQFF	TGTGCCAGCATCAAAGGGGCTATATACAATGAGCAGTTCTTC
TRBD1	TRBJ1-5	TRBV5-1	once	CASSLGDRVAPLNF	TGCGCCAGCAGCTTGGGGGACAGGGTAGCCCCGTTGAACTTT
TRBD2	TRBJ2-7	TRBV14	NA	CASSPWTSGRVEQYF	TGTGCCAGCAGCCCCTGGACTAGCGGGAGAGTCGAGCAGTACTTC
NA	TRBJ1-4	TRBV28	NA	CASSFGGGTNEKLFF	TGTGCCAGCAGTTTCGGGGGTGGAACTAATGAAAAACTGTTTTTT
NA	TRBJ1-1	TRBV6-1	NA	CASSEAITNTEAFF	TGTGCCAGCAGTGAAGCAATCACAAACACTGAAGCTTTCTTT
TRBD1	TRBJ1-4	TRBV7-9	NA	CASSRDRGSYEKLFF	TGTGCCAGCAGCAGGGACAGGGGATCGTATGAAAAACTGTTTTTT
TRBD2	TRBJ2-5	TRBV5-1	NA	CASSPGTSGGQETQYF	TGCGCCAGCAGCCCGGGGACTAGCGGGGGGCAAGAGACCCAGTACTTC
NA	TRBJ1-1	TRBV29-1	NA	CSVGQAYMNTEAFF	TGCAGCGTTGGACAGGCCTACATGAACACTGAAGCTTTCTTT
TRBD1	TRBJ1-1	TRBV18	NA	CASSPSLGQGGSTEAFF	TGTGCCAGCTCACCCTCTCTTGGACAGGGGGGGTCGACTGAAGCTTTCTTT
TRBD1	TRBJ2-5	TRBV7-9	NA	CASSLGTGGQETQYF	TGTGCCAGCAGCTTAGGGACAGGGGGTCAGGAGACCCAGTACTTC
NA	TRBJ2-2	TRBV5-1	NA	CASREGAGDHTGELFF	TGCGCCAGCAGGGAAGGGGCAGGGGATCACACCGGGGAGCTGTTTTTT
TRBD1	TRBJ1-2	TRBV4-2	NA	CASSHSSAGTGTGYTF	TGTGCCAGCAGCCATTCAAGCGCCGGGACAGGGACTGGCTACACCTTC
NA	TRBJ1-2	TRBV27	NA	CASSSLPPAGSNYGYTF	TGTGCCAGCAGTTCCCTACCCCCGGCAGGGTCAAACTATGGCTACACCTTC